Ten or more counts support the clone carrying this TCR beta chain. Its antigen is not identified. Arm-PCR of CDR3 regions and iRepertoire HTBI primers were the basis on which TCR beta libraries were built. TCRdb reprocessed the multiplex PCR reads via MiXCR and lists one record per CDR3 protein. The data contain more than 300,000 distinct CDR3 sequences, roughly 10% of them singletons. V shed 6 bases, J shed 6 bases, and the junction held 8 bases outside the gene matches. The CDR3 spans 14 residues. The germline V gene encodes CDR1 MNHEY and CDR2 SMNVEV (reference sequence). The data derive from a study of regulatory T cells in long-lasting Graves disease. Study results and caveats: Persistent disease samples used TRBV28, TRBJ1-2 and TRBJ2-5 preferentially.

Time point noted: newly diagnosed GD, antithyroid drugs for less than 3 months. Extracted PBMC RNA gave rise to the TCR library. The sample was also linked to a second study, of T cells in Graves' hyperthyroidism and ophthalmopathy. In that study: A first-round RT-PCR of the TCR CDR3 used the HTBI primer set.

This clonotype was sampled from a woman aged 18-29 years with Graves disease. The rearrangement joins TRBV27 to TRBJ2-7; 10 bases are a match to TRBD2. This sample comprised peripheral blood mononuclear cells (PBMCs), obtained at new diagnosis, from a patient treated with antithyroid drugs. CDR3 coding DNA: TGTGCCAGCAGACCGAGCCGACTAGCGGGCGAGCAGTACTTC. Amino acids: CASRPSRLAGEQYF.